A single sample is the source of the 27 T cell receptor beta chains below, sequenced in a study of CD8 T cells in ankylosing spondylitis. MiXCR, run by TCRdb on the 5' RACE reads, gives a single entry per CDR3 protein. Of 180,000 or so distinct CDR3 sequences detected, 11% appear once; the ten largest clones hold around 29%. Sequencing was performed on blood, either unsorted or a sorted T cell fraction (not recorded which). Receptor source: a male donor with ankylosing spondylitis or in good health (not recorded which).

This clonotype was counted at least ten times. The V and J genes are TRBV10-1 and TRBJ2-7, with D possibly TRBD1 on 5 matching bases. The CDR3 spans 14 residues. The V gene lost 3 bases and the J gene lost 4 bases, with 13 bases spanning the gap. CDR1 is WNHNN and CDR2 is SYGVQD in the germline V gene (reference sequence). CDR3 DNA sequence: TGCGCCAGCAGTGATGCAGGGAAGGTATACGAGCAGTACTTC. Encoded protein: CASSDAGKVYEQYF.

In this sample, this clonotype turned up a few times. The rearrangement uses TRBV5-1 and TRBJ2-3, with TRBD2 as a possible D gene (6 bases). V was shortened by 0 bases and J by 2 bases, with 16 bases between the two germline ends. The CDR3 consists of 17 residues. Germline CDR1 SGHRS, CDR2 YFSETQ. The CDR3 DNA sequence: TGCGCCAGCAGCTTGGTGCGCGGCAGGGACTCCACAGATACGCAGTATTTT. Translation gives CASSLVRGRDSTDTQYF.

The genes are TRBV10-3 and TRBJ2-1, with D perhaps matching TRBD1 or TRBD2 (5 bases each). The V end was cut by 8 bases, the J end by 6 bases, with 20 bases between. This CDR3 contains 15 residues. The germline V gene has CDR1 ENHRY and CDR2 SYGVKD. Here the CDR3 DNA reads TGTGCCATCCAAGGTAGGGGAGCGTTCGGCAATGAGCAGTTCTTC. As protein: CAIQGRGAFGNEQFF.

This clonotype was observed at least ten times. The chain carries TRBV5-1 and TRBJ2-1, with TRBD1 matching over 7 bases. J was trimmed by 8 bases and V by 5 bases; bases with no gene match: 7. Germline V CDR1 and CDR2: SGHRS, YFSETQ. The CDR3 runs to 13 residues. CDR3 bases: TGCGCCAGCAGACGACAGGGAATCGATGAGCAGTTCTTC. It codes for CASRRQGIDEQFF. The variable domain in full, completed from reference TRBV5-1 and TRBJ2-1, reads KAGVTQTPRYLIKTRGQQVTLSCSPISGHRSVSWYQQTPGQGLQFLFEYFSETQRNKGNFPGRFSGRQFSNSRSEMNVSTLELGDSALYLCASRRQGIDEQFFGPGTRLTVL.

This clonotype was detected ten times or more. The DNA of the CDR3 is TGTGCCAGCAGCATACTAGCGGGAGACGCCTACAATGAGCAGTTCTTC. Encoded protein: CASSILAGDAYNEQFF. The chain is built from TRBV7-9 and TRBJ2-1; 11 positions match TRBD2. This CDR3 region has 16 residues. V lost 5 bases, J lost 2 bases, and 5 bases stayed unmatched. Germline CDR1 reads SEHNR; CDR2 reads FQNEAQ (reference sequence).

In this sample, this clonotype turned up many times. This rearrangement joins TRBV29-1 to TRBJ2-4, with D perhaps matching TRBD1 or TRBD2 (6 bases each). The CDR3 runs 15 residues. V lost 6 bases and J lost 3, with 18 bases in between. Looked up from germline, CDR1 is SQVTM and CDR2 is ANQGSEA. CDR3 bases: TGCAGCGTCCAAGAGGGCAGGGGAGGCAAAAACATTCAGTACTTC. Translated: CSVQEGRGGKNIQYF.

V and J are TRBV7-6 and TRBJ2-5; D is ambiguous. Germline values: CDR1 SGHVS, CDR2 FNYEAQ. The CDR3 runs 13 residues. V shed 5 bases and J shed 7 bases, with 14 bases lying between them. CDR3 nucleotides: TGTGCCAGCAGCCCCTCCCTTTTGGGGACCCAGTACTTC. It yields the protein CASSPSLLGTQYF. Based on the CDR3 plus reference TRBV7-6 and TRBJ2-5, the full variable domain is GAGVSQSPRYKVTKRGQDVALRCDPISGHVSLYWYRQALGQGPEFLTYFNYEAQQDKSGLPNDRFSAERPEGSISTLTIQRTEQRDSAMYRCASSPSLLGTQYFGPGTRLLVL.

There are many counts of this clonotype. The chain couples TRBV11-2 to TRBJ2-7, with 7 bases lining up with TRBD2. The trim removed 2 bases at V and 6 bases at J, leaving 7 bases unmatched. The CDR3 has 14 residues. Germline V gene sequence: CDR1 SGHAT, CDR2 FQNNGV. DNA for the CDR3: TGTGCCAGCAGCTTAAAACGGGAGGTTACCGAGCAGTACTTC. Translation: CASSLKREVTEQYF.

This clonotype was seen ten or more times. The chain recombines TRBV20-1 with TRBJ2-5; unclear D gene. Per the germline V gene, CDR1 is DFQATT and CDR2 is SNEGSKA (reference sequence). The CDR3 is made up of 12 amino acids. With 4 bases removed from V and 3 bases from J, the gap between germline ends came to 9 bases. CDR3 nucleotide sequence: TGCAGTGCTAATCTCCGCGAAGAGACCCAGTACTTC. The encoded protein is CSANLREETQYF.

This clonotype was seen a handful of times. V gene TRBV14 combines with J gene TRBJ1-1; D ambiguous. CDR3 size: 12 residues. Trimming stripped 1 base from V and 6 bases from J, with 6 bases between. The germline V gene encodes CDR1 SGHDN and CDR2 FVKESK. The CDR3 DNA follows: TGTGCCAGCAGCCAAGTCTACCCTGAAGCTTTCTTT. This encodes CASSQVYPEAFF.

The chain is built from TRBV6-2 or TRBV6-3 and TRBJ2-2; no reliable D call. CDR3 length: 13 residues. Germline values: CDR1 MNHEY, CDR2 SVGEGT. Trimming removed 1 base at V and 6 bases at J, with 6 bases between. The CDR3: CASSYFSSGELFF. Written as DNA, the CDR3 is TGTGCCAGCAGTTACTTTAGTTCCGGGGAGCTGTTTTTT.

V gene TRBV11-3 combines with J gene TRBJ2-5; 13 nucleotides align to TRBD2. The V segment lost 4 bases and the J segment 5 bases; nucleotides outside the gene matches: 7. Germline CDR1 and CDR2: SGHNT and YENEEA. The CDR3 is 16 residues long. CDR3 loop: CASSSRTSGRTETQYF. Here the CDR3 DNA reads TGTGCCAGCAGCTCCCGGACTAGCGGGAGAACGGAGACCCAGTACTTC.

This clonotype was seen at least ten times. V and J are TRBV5-1 and TRBJ1-1; maybe TRBD1 (5 bases). The V gene's germline CDR1 is SGHRS and CDR2 YFSETQ. The CDR3 extends over 14 amino acids. V was trimmed by 4 bases and J by 5 bases, leaving 15 bases between them. The CDR3 DNA sequence: TGCGCCAGCAGCCTCCGGGGGTTGGGGACTGAAGCTTTCTTT. This gives the protein CASSLRGLGTEAFF.

This clonotype occurred many times. The chain uses TRBV5-5 and TRBJ2-1, with a weak D call TRBD2 (5 bases). The ends were cut back, 1 base at V and 2 bases at J, with 13 bases in the middle. The germline CDR1 and CDR2 sequences are SGHKS and YYEKEE (reference sequence). The CDR3 length is 16 residues. Written as DNA, the CDR3 is TGTGCCAGCAGCTTGTATCTCAAGGGAGCCTACAATGAGCAGTTCTTC. Its protein product is CASSLYLKGAYNEQFF.

In its sample, this clonotype was seen many times. V and J are TRBV20-1 and TRBJ2-5; no clear D gene. Germline V gene data show CDR1 as DFQATT and CDR2 as SNEGSKA (reference sequence). V lost 3 bases and J lost 4, with 15 bases in between. The length of the CDR3 is 14 residues. CDR3 in amino acids: CSASLGLAGETQYF. CDR3 nucleotides: TGCAGTGCTAGTCTCGGGTTAGCCGGAGAGACCCAGTACTTC.

This clonotype has a handful of counts. The chain employs TRBV20-1 and TRBJ1-2, with 8 bases matching TRBD1. Trimming removed 0 bases from V and 6 bases from J; junction bases left unmatched: 12. The CDR3 is 16 amino acids. Germline values: CDR1 DFQATT, CDR2 SNEGSKA (reference sequence). The CDR3, as DNA: TGCAGTGCTAGAGATCGGTCAGGGGGCTTAATAGATGGCTACACCTTC. Its protein product is CSARDRSGGLIDGYTF.

In its sample, this clonotype was seen many times. The V gene is TRBV18, the J gene TRBJ2-1, with 11 bases aligning to TRBD1. The germline V gene encodes CDR1 KGHSH and CDR2 LQKENI. J lost 2 bases, V lost 4 bases, and 1 base had no gene match. The CDR3 spans 15 residues. CDR3 residues: CASSRGQGAYNEQFF. In DNA form, the CDR3 reads TGTGCCAGCTCACGGGGACAGGGGGCCTACAATGAGCAGTTCTTC.

This clonotype was found many times. CDR3 sequence: CASSFLYGRDNEQFF. CDR3 bases: TGTGCCAGCAGTTTCCTCTACGGGAGGGACAATGAGCAGTTCTTC. The chain recombines TRBV12-3 or TRBV12-4 with TRBJ2-1, with 8 bases identical to TRBD2. The V segment lost 3 bases and the J segment 5 bases; nucleotides outside the gene matches: 6. This CDR3 has 15 amino acids.

As regards this clonotype: This may stem from a read error, because a much larger clone lies one nucleotide away. The V call is TRBV20-1, the J call TRBJ2-1; D possibly matches TRBD1 or TRBD2 (5 bases each). The CDR3 totals 16 residues. The germline V gene has CDR1 DFQATT and CDR2 SNEGSKA (reference sequence). The V gene lost 0 bases and the J gene lost 3 bases, with 15 bases spanning the gap. The CDR3 protein is CSARESGTIDYNEQFF. CDR3 in DNA: TGCAGTGCTAGAGAGTCCGGGACCATAGACTACAATGAGCAGTTCTTC.

This clonotype has a count of ten or more. The genes are TRBV6-2 or TRBV6-3 and TRBJ2-2; 12 bases fit TRBD2. Germline loops: CDR1 MNHEY, CDR2 SVGEGT. This CDR3 has 16 amino acids. J gave up 4 bases and V 4 bases, and 4 bases lay outside the gene matches. The CDR3 nucleotides are TGTGCCAGCAGTTCTAGCGGGAGGGCCACCACCGGGGAGCTGTTTTTT. Translating gives CASSSSGRATTGELFF.

This clonotype has just a few counts. The chain is built from TRBV2 and TRBJ2-2, with TRBD1 matching over 10 bases. Germline loops: CDR1 SNHLY, CDR2 FYNNEI. The CDR3 runs to 15 residues. V was pared by 6 bases and J by 1 base, with 2 bases of the junction left unmatched. The CDR3 loop reads CASSRDRGNTGELFF. As DNA, the CDR3 is TGTGCCAGCAGCCGGGACAGGGGGAACACCGGGGAGCTGTTTTTT.

This clonotype was counted many times. The V and J genes are TRBV20-1 and TRBJ2-3; perhaps TRBD2 as D (5 bases). The germline V and J ends were trimmed by 0 bases and 2 bases, with 15 bases remaining between them. CDR3 length: 16 residues. Looked up from germline, CDR1 is DFQATT and CDR2 is SNEGSKA (reference sequence). CDR3 DNA sequence: TGCAGTGCTAGAGATCTCGGGGATTCGTACACAGATACGCAGTATTTT. Translated, it gives CSARDLGDSYTDTQYF.

This clonotype was seen only a few times. V gene TRBV7-9 combines with J gene TRBJ2-7, with 7 bases fitting TRBD1. The germline V gene has CDR1 SEHNR and CDR2 FQNEAQ (reference sequence). The CDR3 sequence is 14 residues long. The V segment lost 7 bases and the J segment 2 bases; nucleotides outside the gene matches: 8. The CDR3 loop is CASTYGQDAYEQYF. In DNA, the CDR3 is TGTGCCAGCACCTACGGACAGGATGCCTACGAGCAGTACTTC.

This clonotype was seen ten or more times. The V and J genes are TRBV10-3 and TRBJ1-3; tentative D call: TRBD1 (5 bases). The CDR3 consists of 16 residues. Germline V gene lookup returns CDR1 ENHRY and CDR2 SYGVKD. V lost 0 bases, J lost 3 bases, and 12 bases lay in between. CDR3 nucleotide sequence: TGTGCCATCAGTGAGTCCGCCAGGGAAGATGGAAACACCATATATTTT. This sequence encodes CAISESAREDGNTIYF.

The table lists this clonotype with many counts. The CDR3 reads CSVEGASGEAFF. The CDR3 DNA sequence: TGCAGCGTTGAAGGGGCGTCAGGAGAAGCTTTCTTT. The chain joins TRBV29-1 to TRBJ1-1; D remains ambiguous. The CDR3 length is 12 residues. Germline loops: CDR1 SQVTM, CDR2 ANQGSEA. Between the trimmed V and J ends, which lost 1 base and 8 bases, there was a span of 11 bases.

This clonotype was seen only a few times. The chain carries TRBV18 and TRBJ1-2; D call uncertain. CDR1 is KGHSH and CDR2 is LQKENI in the germline V gene. The V and J ends lost 6 bases and 8 bases respectively, with 22 bases between them. The CDR3 contains 15 residues. CDR3 sequence reads: CASSSANAKSSGYTF. The CDR3 DNA is TGTGCCAGCTCGTCGGCCAACGCTAAATCGAGCGGCTACACCTTC.

This clonotype was recorded many times. This sequence joins TRBV12-3 or TRBV12-4 and TRBJ1-3; D may be TRBD1 (5 bases). There are 16 residues in the CDR3. Deletions cut 0 bases from V and 4 bases from J, with 13 bases between. Written as DNA, the CDR3 is TGTGCCAGCAGTTTAGCGGAGGGGATAAGCGGAAACACCATATATTTT. Amino acid sequence: CASSLAEGISGNTIYF.